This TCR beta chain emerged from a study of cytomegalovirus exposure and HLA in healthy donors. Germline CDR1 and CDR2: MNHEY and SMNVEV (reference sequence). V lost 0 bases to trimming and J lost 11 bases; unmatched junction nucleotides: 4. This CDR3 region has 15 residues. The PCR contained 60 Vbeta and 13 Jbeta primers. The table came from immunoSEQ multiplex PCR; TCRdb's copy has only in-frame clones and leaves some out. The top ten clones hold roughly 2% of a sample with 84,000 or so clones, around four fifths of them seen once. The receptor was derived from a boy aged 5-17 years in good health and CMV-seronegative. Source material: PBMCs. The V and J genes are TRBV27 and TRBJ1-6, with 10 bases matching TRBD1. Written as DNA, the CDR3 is TGTGCCAGCAGTTTATCCGGGACAGGGGTCCCACCCCTCCACTTT. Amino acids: CASSLSGTGVPPLHF.